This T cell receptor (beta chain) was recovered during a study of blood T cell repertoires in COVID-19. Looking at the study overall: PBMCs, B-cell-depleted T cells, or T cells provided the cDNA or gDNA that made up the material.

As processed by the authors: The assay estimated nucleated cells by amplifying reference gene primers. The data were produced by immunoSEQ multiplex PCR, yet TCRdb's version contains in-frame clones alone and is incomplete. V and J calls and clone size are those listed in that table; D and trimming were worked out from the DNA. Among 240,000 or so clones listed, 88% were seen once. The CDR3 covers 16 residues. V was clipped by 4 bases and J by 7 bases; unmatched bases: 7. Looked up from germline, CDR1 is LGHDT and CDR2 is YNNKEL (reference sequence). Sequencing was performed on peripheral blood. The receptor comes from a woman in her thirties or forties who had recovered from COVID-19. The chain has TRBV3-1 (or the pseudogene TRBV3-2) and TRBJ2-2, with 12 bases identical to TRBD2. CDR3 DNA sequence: TGTGCCAGCAGCCTCCTAGCGGGAGGGCCCGGCGGGGAGCTGTTTTTT. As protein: CASSLLAGGPGGELFF.